These T cell receptor beta chains were read from a single sample in a study of T cell responses to AZD1222 COVID-19 vaccine. Sequencing was performed with immunoSEQ multiplex PCR; in TCRdb, only in-frame clones are kept and a portion is missing. The data hold around 130,000 clones, with roughly 93% observed a single time. The sample here was peripheral blood, taken on day 0 of AZD1222 vaccination. The receptors were gathered from an adult in good health. CDR3s include the opening cysteine and the closing phenylalanine or tryptophan. D genes are given only for firm matches. A clone size is listed for some rows: how often the clone was seen (once, few, many), or a class if it is expanded.

d_gene	len	v_gene	j_gene	abundance	CDR3aa	CDR3nt
.	14	TRBV6-5	TRBJ2-3	.	CASSQTGTRDTQYF	TGTGCCAGCAGTCAAACCGGGACTCGAGATACGCAGTATTTT
TRBD2	19	TRBV28	TRBJ2-3	.	CASSLMGGASGNDADTQYF	TGTGCCAGCAGTTTAATGGGTGGGGCTAGCGGGAATGATGCAGATACGCAGTATTTT
TRBD1	16	TRBV19	TRBJ1-2	.	CASSIGGTGVNYGYTF	TGTGCCAGTAGTATAGGCGGGACAGGGGTTAACTATGGCTACACCTTC
TRBD1	16	TRBV16	TRBJ1-4	.	CASSQSLTRGHVKLFF	TGTGCCAGCAGCCAATCGCTTACCAGGGGGCACGTAAAACTGTTTTTT
TRBD1	14	TRBV6-4	TRBJ1-2	.	CASRGGTGVGGYTF	TGTGCCAGCAGAGGCGGAACAGGGGTGGGTGGCTACACCTTC
TRBD1	16	TRBV5-1	TRBJ2-2	.	CASSSQTGGRTGELFF	TGCGCCAGCAGCTCACAAACAGGGGGCAGGACCGGGGAGCTGTTTTTT
.	13	TRBV11-2	TRBJ2-7	.	CASSLSGELEQYF	TGTGCCAGCAGCTTGTCGGGGGAACTCGAGCAGTACTTC
.	18	TRBV10-2	TRBJ2-6	.	CASSVRATSNSRANVLTF	TGCGCCAGCAGTGTGAGGGCCACTTCTAACAGTCGGGCCAACGTCCTGACTTTC
TRBD1	14	TRBV5-1	TRBJ2-1	.	CASSTGQGRNEQFF	TGCGCCAGCAGCACCGGACAGGGGCGCAATGAGCAGTTCTTC
.	11	TRBV14	TRBJ2-7	few	CASSQSYEQYF	TGTGCCAGCAGCCAATCTTACGAGCAGTACTTC
.	13	TRBV19	TRBJ2-2	.	CASSMRSVGELFF	TGTGCCAGTAGTATGAGAAGTGTAGGGGAGCTGTTTTTT
.	19	TRBV14	TRBJ1-5	.	CASSQAYHRGSLSNQPQHF	TGTGCCAGCAGCCAAGCTTACCATAGGGGGAGCCTAAGCAATCAGCCCCAGCATTTT
.	11	TRBV27	TRBJ1-5	.	CASSSFQPQHF	TGTGCCAGCAGTTCTTTTCAGCCCCAGCATTTT
TRBD2	16	TRBV15	TRBJ2-1	once	CATSRGRFSGRNEQFF	TGTGCCACCAGCAGAGGGCGATTCAGCGGGAGAAATGAGCAGTTCTTC
TRBD1	17	TRBV5-4	TRBJ2-3	.	CASRYGTGGIFPDTQYF	TGTGCCAGCAGATATGGGACAGGGGGCATATTTCCGGATACGCAGTATTTT
.	13	TRBV7-3	TRBJ1-6	.	CASSLGANSPLHF	TGTGCCAGCTCCCTGGGGGCTAATTCACCCCTCCACTTT
TRBD1	19	TRBV28	TRBJ1-2	.	CASSLYYRTGINTNYGYTF	TGTGCCAGCAGTCTATACTATCGGACAGGGATCAACACTAACTATGGCTACACCTTC
.	14	TRBV6-6	TRBJ1-5	.	CASSYTDSNQPQHF	TGTGCCAGCAGTTACACCGATAGCAATCAGCCCCAGCATTTT
.	14	TRBV6-6	TRBJ1-6	.	CASSQDGNNSPLHF	TGTGCCAGCAGTCAGGACGGTAATAATTCACCCCTCCACTTT
TRBD2	12	TRBV5-5	TRBJ2-1	.	CASSYWGGEQFF	TGTGCCAGCAGCTACTGGGGGGGTGAGCAGTTCTTC
TRBD1	12	TRBV30	TRBJ1-2	.	CAASTGSGGYTF	TGTGCCGCCTCGACAGGGTCGGGGGGCTACACCTTC
.	12	TRBV6-5	TRBJ2-7	once	CASTDQAYEQYF	TGTGCCAGCACAGACCAGGCCTACGAGCAGTACTTC
.	11	TRBV20-1	TRBJ1-3	.	CSAFYQDTIYF	TGCAGTGCTTTCTATCAGGACACCATATATTTT
.	21	TRBV10-3	TRBJ2-2	.	CAIRPDSRNRSRTTNTGELFF	TGTGCCATCAGACCAGATTCGAGAAATCGTAGCAGAACTACGAACACCGGGGAGCTGTTTTTT
.	14	TRBV27	TRBJ1-5	.	CASGRAGGRQPQHF	TGTGCCAGCGGCCGGGCGGGGGGTCGACAGCCCCAGCATTTT
.	14	TRBV11-2	TRBJ2-5	.	CASSLDPGQETQYF	TGTGCCAGCAGCTTAGATCCGGGCCAAGAGACCCAGTACTTC
.	18	TRBV18	TRBJ2-7	once	CASSTLIPQAATSYEQYF	TGTGCCAGCTCTACGCTTATTCCTCAGGCGGCCACATCCTACGAGCAGTACTTC
TRBD2	16	TRBV6-2/TRBV6-3	TRBJ2-1	.	CASSYVRLAGYNEQFF	TGTGCCAGCAGTTACGTTAGACTAGCGGGCTACAATGAGCAGTTCTTC
.	19	TRBV15	TRBJ2-7	.	CATSRDERRVQGRTYEQYF	TGTGCCACCAGCAGAGATGAACGGCGCGTTCAGGGTAGGACCTACGAGCAGTACTTC
.	12	TRBV2	TRBJ2-2	.	CATQGGTGELFF	TGTGCCACACAGGGTGGTACCGGGGAGCTGTTTTTT
.	11	TRBV19	TRBJ2-7	.	CASSIGGEQYF	TGTGCCAGTAGTATAGGGGGCGAGCAGTACTTC
TRBD1	13	TRBV5-1	TRBJ1-2	.	CASSFRQGEGYTF	TGCGCCAGCAGCTTCCGACAGGGTGAGGGCTACACCTTC
.	14	TRBV30	TRBJ2-3	.	CAWSVIRGSDTQYF	TGTGCCTGGAGTGTAATTAGGGGATCAGATACGCAGTATTTT
.	14	TRBV27	TRBJ2-7	.	CASSLSMRGDEQYF	TGTGCCAGCAGTTTATCGATGAGGGGAGACGAGCAGTACTTC
.	13	TRBV2	TRBJ1-2	.	CASSEQGRLLDTF	TGTGCCAGCAGTGAACAAGGCCGGTTGCTGGACACCTTC
TRBD1	16	TRBV4-1	TRBJ1-4	.	CASSQPPGTGGEKLFF	TGCGCCAGCAGCCAGCCTCCCGGGACAGGTGGTGAAAAACTGTTTTTT
.	15	TRBV19	TRBJ1-1	.	CASSIPGKLNTEAFF	TGTGCCAGTAGTATACCCGGGAAGCTGAACACTGAAGCTTTCTTT
TRBD1	15	TRBV20-1	TRBJ1-6	once	CSASYEDRHNSPLHF	TGCAGTGCTAGTTATGAGGACAGGCATAATTCACCCCTCCACTTT
.	11	TRBV7-6	TRBJ2-5	.	CASSLWETQYF	TGTGCCAGCAGCTTATGGGAGACCCAGTACTTC
.	12	TRBV3-1/TRBV3-2	TRBJ1-2	.	CASSGANYGYTF	TGTGCCAGCAGCGGGGCTAACTATGGCTACACCTTC
TRBD1	13	TRBV18	TRBJ1-1	few	CASSRDRDTEAFF	TGTGCCAGCTCACGGGACAGGGACACTGAAGCTTTCTTT
.	16	TRBV19	TRBJ2-1	.	CASIGASSVSSNEQFF	TGTGCCAGTATTGGGGCTAGCAGCGTTTCGTCCAATGAGCAGTTCTTC
.	18	TRBV25-1	TRBJ1-2	.	CASSESIQGGDLNYGYTF	TGTGCCAGCAGTGAATCCATCCAAGGAGGGGATTTGAACTATGGCTACACCTTC